This record covers a single T cell receptor (beta chain). Its specific antigen is unknown. The sample holds no much larger clone one base away, and base qualities are not on file. Transplants used related donors with nonmyeloablative bone marrow transplantation; mixed chimerism was transient in the human trials. Unstimulated Tregs (CD4+CD25+CD127-), CD4+ non-Tregs (CD4+CD25-), CD4 and CD8 cells were FACS-sorted from thawed PBMCs. Patients were a few combined kidney and bone marrow transplant recipients from the ITN036ST trial, and only these trial subjects had samples available. Healthy control blood was processed by Ficoll density gradient to PBMCs and cryopreserved; patient PBMCs were collected before and after transplant. This entry comes from a study of Tregs in tolerant kidney transplant recipients (dated 2019 in TCRdb). Study-level background: Before combined kidney and bone marrow transplantation, this study identified donor-specific regulatory T cells using TCRbeta sequencing and then followed those same cells after transplant.

Here V drops 2 bases and J drops 4 bases, and the junction holds 10 bases not matched to any gene. Sequences SEHNR (CDR1) and FQNEAQ (CDR2) are obtained from the germline V gene (reference sequence). From the cysteine up to the phenylalanine, the CDR3 has a length of 16 residues. The only DNA kept is the CDR3, 48 bases in frame from the first base. For TCRbeta CDR3 sequencing, genomic DNA was extracted from sorted cells using the QIAGEN DNeasy Blood and Tissue Kit. Through immunoSEQ, high-throughput TCRbeta CDR3 sequencing was done commercially, including PCR amplification with internal controls and bias correction. The study's processing was this. Unique productive TCRbeta sequences were defined by CDR3 nucleotide sequence where primers matched, otherwise by CDR3 amino acid sequence with Vbeta and Jbeta genes. To correct for sorting error, sequences found in more than one sorted population at a frequency ratio of 2:1 or less were discarded, and the remaining shared sequences were assigned to the population with the higher frequency. A sequence counted as donor-reactive if, in CFSE-low cells, the sequence had a frequency of at least 0.01% and was expanded at least 5-fold compared with unstimulated cells. Repertoire divergence was quantified by Jensen-Shannon divergence using the top 100 TCRbeta sequences ranked by frequency. For samples with multiple sequencing runs, sorting error was corrected separately for each run before the runs were pooled. Drawn from immuneACCESS, this table holds only the in-frame rearrangements with V and J called that TCRdb kept. Clones are partly lost; checked studies trace under half to an unresolved V gene and leave the rest unexplained. The D gene and trimming were derived from the DNA, and the V and J assignments and clone size from that table. The sample table shows approximately 81,000 clones, and roughly 90% are seen once. The biggest ten clones account for more than 1.5% of the sample.

Study-wide findings and limitations: Because the study included only a small number of patients, the results must be confirmed in larger populations and under other immunosuppression protocols. The most biologically relevant and donor-specific TCRbeta repertoire appeared to be identified by expanding Tregs with activated donor B cells. Donor-specific Treg expansion exceeded global Treg expansion in tolerant patients, suggesting antigen-driven rather than nonspecific expansion. For some patients the PCR primers changed over time, which made it impossible to compare the samples from those patients at the nucleotide level. Biological reproducibility was not examined directly, but technical replication error appeared to be minimal.

This receptor was obtained from a human patient who received a combined kidney and bone marrow transplant. After a transplant, some T cells may be of graft donor origin. The specimen was CD4+ T cells from blood (PBMCs), collected 24 months after the transplant. The chain couples TRBV7-9 to TRBJ1-2; 7 bases in between match TRBD1. The nucleotides read TGTGCCAGCAGCTTAACGCAGGGGGTTGAGGCCTATGGCTACACCTTC. This is translated as CASSLTQGVEAYGYTF.